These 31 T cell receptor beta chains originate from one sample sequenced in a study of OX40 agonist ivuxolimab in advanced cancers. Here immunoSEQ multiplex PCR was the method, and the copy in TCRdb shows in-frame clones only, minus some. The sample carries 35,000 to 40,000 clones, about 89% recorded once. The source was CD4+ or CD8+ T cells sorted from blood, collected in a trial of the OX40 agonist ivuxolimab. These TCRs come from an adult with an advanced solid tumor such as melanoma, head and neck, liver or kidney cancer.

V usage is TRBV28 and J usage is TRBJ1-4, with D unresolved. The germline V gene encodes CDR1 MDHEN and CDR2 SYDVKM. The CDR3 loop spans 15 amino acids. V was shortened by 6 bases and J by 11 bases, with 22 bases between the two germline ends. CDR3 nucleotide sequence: TGTGCCAGCAGCAACAAATGGCAGTACGCGAGGAAACTGTTTTTT. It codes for CASSNKWQYARKLFF.

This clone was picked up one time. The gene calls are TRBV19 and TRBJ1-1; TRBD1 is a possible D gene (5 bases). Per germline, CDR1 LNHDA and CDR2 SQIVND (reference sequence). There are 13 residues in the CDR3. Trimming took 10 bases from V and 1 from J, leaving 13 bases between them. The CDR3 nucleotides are TGTGCCACCCGGACATATGAGAACACTGAAGCTTTCTTT. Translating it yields CATRTYENTEAFF.

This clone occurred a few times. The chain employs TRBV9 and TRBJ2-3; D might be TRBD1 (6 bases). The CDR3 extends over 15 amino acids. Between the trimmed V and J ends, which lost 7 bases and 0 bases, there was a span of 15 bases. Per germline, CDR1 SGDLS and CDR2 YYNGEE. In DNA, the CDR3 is TGTGCCAGCGGGCCCGGGACACGAAGCACAGATACGCAGTATTTT. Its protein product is CASGPGTRSTDTQYF. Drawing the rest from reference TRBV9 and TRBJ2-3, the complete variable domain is DSGVTQTPKHLITATGQRVTLRCSPRSGDLSVYWYQQSLDQGLQFLIQYYNGEERAKGNILERFSAQQFPDLHSELNLSSLELGDSALYFCASGPGTRSTDTQYFGPGTRLTVL.

The CDR3 DNA reads as TGTGCCAGCAGCCGGGGACTAGCGGGCCCGAACACCGGGGAGCTGTTTTTT. This codes for CASSRGLAGPNTGELFF. V gene TRBV7-3 combines with J gene TRBJ2-2; the match to TRBD2 covers 12 bases. The germline CDR1 and CDR2 sequences are SGHTA and FQGTGA. This CDR3 contains 17 residues. Trimming removed 5 bases from V and 0 bases from J; junction bases left unmatched: 4. Combining the CDR3 with reference TRBV7-3 and TRBJ2-2 gives the whole variable domain GAGVSQTPSNKVTEKGKYVELRCDPISGHTALYWYRQSLGQGPEFLIYFQGTGAADDSGLPNDRFFAVRPEGSVSTLKIQRTERGDSAVYLCASSRGLAGPNTGELFFGEGSRLTVL.

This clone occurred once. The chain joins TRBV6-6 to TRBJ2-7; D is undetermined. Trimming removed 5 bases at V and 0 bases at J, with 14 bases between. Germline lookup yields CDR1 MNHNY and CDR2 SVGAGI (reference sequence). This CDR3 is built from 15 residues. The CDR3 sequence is CASSDSGSSSYEQYF. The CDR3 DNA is TGTGCCAGCAGTGATTCCGGGTCCAGCTCCTACGAGCAGTACTTC.

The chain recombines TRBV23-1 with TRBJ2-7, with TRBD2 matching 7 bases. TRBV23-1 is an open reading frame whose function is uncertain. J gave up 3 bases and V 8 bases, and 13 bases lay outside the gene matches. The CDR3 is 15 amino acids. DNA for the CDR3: TGCGCCAGCGCTCAAAGCGGGGACCGAGGCTACGAGCAGTACTTC. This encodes CASAQSGDRGYEQYF.

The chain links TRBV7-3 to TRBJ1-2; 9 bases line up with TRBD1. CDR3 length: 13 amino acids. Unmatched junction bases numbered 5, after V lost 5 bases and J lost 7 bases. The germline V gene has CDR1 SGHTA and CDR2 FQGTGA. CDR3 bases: TGTGCCAGCAGCCCACAGGGGGCACTTGGCTACACCTTC. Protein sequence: CASSPQGALGYTF.

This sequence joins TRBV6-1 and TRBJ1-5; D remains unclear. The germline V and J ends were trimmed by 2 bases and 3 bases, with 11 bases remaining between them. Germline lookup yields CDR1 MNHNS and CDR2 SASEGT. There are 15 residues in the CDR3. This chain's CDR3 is CASSELGPFNQPQHF. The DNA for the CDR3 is TGTGCCAGCAGTGAACTGGGTCCGTTCAATCAGCCCCAGCATTTT.

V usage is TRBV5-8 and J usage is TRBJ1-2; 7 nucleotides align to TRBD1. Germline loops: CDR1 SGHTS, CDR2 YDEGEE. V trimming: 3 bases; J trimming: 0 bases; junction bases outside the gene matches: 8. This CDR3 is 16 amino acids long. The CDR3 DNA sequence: TGTGCCAGCAGCTACCGGGACAGAAAAACTAACTATGGCTACACCTTC. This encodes CASSYRDRKTNYGYTF.

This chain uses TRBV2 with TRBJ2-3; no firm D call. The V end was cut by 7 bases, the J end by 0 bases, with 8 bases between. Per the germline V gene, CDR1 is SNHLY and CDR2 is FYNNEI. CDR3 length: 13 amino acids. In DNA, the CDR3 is TGTGCCAGCAAGTACTCTAGCACAGATACGCAGTATTTT. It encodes CASKYSSTDTQYF.

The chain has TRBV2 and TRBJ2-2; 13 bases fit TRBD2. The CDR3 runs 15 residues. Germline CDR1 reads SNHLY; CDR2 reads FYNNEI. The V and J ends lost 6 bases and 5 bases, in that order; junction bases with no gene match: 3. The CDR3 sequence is CASRLAGGETGELFF. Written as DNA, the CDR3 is TGTGCCAGCAGACTAGCGGGAGGGGAGACCGGGGAGCTGTTTTTT. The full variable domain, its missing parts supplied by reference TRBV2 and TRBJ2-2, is EPEVTQTPSHQVTQMGQEVILRCVPISNHLYFYWYRQILGQKVEFLVSFYNNEISEKSEIFDDQFSVERPDGSNFTLKIRSTKLEDSAMYFCASRLAGGETGELFFGEGSRLTVL.

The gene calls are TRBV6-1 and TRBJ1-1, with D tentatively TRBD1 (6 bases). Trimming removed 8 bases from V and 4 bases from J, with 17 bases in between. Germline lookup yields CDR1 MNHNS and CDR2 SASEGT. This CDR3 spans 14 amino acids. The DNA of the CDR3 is TGTGCCAGCTCTAGGGGGGCAGGGAGCACTGAAGCTTTCTTT. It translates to CASSRGAGSTEAFF.

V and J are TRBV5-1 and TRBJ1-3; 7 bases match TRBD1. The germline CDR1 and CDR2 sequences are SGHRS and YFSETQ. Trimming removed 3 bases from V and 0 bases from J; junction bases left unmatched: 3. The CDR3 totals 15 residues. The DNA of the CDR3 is TGCGCCAGCAGCTCGACAGGGACCTCTGGAAACACCATATATTTT. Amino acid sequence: CASSSTGTSGNTIYF.

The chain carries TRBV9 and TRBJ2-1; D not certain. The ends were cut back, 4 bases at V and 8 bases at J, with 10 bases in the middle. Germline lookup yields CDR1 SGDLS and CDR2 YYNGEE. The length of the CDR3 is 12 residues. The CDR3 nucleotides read TGTGCCAGCAGCCCCCGGAATGATGAGCAGTTCTTC. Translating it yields CASSPRNDEQFF.

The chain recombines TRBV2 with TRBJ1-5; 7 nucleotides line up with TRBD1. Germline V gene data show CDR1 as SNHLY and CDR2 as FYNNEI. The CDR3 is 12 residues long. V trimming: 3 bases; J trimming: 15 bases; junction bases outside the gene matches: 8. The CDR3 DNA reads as TGTGCCAGCAGTGAGACCTCTCAGGGGGGGCATTTT. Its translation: CASSETSQGGHF.

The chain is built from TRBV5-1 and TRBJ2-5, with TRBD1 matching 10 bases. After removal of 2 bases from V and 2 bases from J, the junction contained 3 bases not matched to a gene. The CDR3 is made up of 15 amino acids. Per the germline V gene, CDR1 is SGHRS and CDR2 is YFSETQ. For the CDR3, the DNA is TGCGCCAGCAGCTTACGGACAGGGGGACAAGAGACCCAGTACTTC. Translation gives CASSLRTGGQETQYF.

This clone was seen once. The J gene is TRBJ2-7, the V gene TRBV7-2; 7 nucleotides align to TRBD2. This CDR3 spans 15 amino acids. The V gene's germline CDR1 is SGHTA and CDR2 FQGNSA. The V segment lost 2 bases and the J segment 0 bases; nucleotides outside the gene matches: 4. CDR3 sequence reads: CASSLSTGGSYEQYF. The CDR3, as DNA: TGTGCCAGCAGCTTATCTACGGGGGGCTCCTACGAGCAGTACTTC.

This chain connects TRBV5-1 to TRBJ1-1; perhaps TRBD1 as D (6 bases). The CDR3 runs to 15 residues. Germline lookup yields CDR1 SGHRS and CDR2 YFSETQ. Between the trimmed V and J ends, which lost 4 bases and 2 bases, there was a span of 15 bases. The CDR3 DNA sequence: TGCGCCAGCAGCAATATGGCAGGGGTCAACACTGAAGCTTTCTTT. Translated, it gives CASSNMAGVNTEAFF.

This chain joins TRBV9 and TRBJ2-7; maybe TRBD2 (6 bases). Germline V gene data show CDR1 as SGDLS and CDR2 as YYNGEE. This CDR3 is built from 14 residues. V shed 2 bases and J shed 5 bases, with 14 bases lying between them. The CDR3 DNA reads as TGTGCCAGCAGCGTCGGGGACTGGGCCAACGAGCAGTACTTC. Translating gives CASSVGDWANEQYF.

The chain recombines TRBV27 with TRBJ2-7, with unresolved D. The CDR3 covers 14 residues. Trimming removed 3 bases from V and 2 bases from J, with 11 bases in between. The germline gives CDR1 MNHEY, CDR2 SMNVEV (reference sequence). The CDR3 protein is CASSLLAATYEQYF. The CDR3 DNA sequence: TGTGCCAGCAGTTTGTTGGCGGCGACCTACGAGCAGTACTTC.

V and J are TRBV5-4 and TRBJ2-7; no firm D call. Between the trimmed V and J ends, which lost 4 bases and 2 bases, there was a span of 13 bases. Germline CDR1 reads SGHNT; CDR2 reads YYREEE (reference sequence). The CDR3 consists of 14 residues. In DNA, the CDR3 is TGTGCCAGCAGCCCGGGCTTCTCCCCCTACGAGCAGTACTTC. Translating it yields CASSPGFSPYEQYF.

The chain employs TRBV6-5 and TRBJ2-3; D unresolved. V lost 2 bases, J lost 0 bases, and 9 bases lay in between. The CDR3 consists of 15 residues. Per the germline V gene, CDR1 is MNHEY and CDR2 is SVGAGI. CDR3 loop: CASSYVVSSTDTQYF. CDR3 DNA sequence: TGTGCCAGCAGTTACGTGGTTTCTAGCACAGATACGCAGTATTTT.

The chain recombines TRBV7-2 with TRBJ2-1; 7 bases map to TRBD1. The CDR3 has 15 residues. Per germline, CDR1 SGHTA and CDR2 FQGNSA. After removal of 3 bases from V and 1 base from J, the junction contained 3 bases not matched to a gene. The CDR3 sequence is CASSLTRGSYNEQFF. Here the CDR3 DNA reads TGTGCCAGCAGCTTGACCAGGGGGTCCTACAATGAGCAGTTCTTC.

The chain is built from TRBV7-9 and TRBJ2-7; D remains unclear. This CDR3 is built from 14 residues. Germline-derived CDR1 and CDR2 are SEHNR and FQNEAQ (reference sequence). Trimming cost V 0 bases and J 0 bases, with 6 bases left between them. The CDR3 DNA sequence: TGTGCCAGCAGCTTAGCCGACGCCTCCTACGAGCAGTACTTC. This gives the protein CASSLADASYEQYF.

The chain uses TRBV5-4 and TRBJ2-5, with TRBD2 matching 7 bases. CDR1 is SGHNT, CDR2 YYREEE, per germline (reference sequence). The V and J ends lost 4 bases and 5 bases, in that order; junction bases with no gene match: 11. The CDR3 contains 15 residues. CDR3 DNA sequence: TGTGCCAGCAGCACACAGCGGGATCGGCGGGAGACCCAGTACTTC. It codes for CASSTQRDRRETQYF. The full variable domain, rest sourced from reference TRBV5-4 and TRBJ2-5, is ETGVTQSPTHLIKTRGQQVTLRCSSQSGHNTVSWYQQALGQGPQFIFQYYREEENGRGNFPPRFSGLQFPNYSSELNVNALELDDSALYLCASSTQRDRRETQYFGPGTRLLVL.

In nucleotides, the CDR3 is TGTGCCAGCAGCTTAGGGGCTGCGGGCGAGACCCAGTACTTC. Its protein product is CASSLGAAGETQYF. The V call is TRBV7-8, the J call TRBJ2-5; D possibly corresponds to TRBD2 (5 bases). The CDR3 is 14 amino acids. Trimming pared 1 base from V and 5 bases from J, leaving 11 bases between. Germline lookup yields CDR1 SGHVS and CDR2 FQNEAQ.

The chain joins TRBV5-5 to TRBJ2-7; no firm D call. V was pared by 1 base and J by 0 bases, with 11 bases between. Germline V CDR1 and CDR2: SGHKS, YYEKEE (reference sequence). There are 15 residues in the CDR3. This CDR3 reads CASSLRPESSYEQYF. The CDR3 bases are TGTGCCAGCAGCTTGCGGCCGGAGAGCTCCTACGAGCAGTACTTC.

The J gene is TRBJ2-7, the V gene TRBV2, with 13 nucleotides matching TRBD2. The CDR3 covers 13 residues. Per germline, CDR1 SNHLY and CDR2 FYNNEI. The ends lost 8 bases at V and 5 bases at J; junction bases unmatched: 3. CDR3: CASRTSGSHEQYF. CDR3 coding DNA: TGTGCCAGCCGGACTAGCGGGAGCCACGAGCAGTACTTC.

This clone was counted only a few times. In nucleotides, the CDR3 is TGTGCCAGCACCATTTTTAGGGCGGCTGGCTACACCTTC. It specifies CASTIFRAAGYTF. The chain carries TRBV28 and TRBJ1-2; D gene ambiguous. The CDR3 is 13 residues long. Between the trimmed V and J ends, which lost 7 bases and 7 bases, there was a span of 16 bases. Germline assignment: CDR1 MDHEN and CDR2 SYDVKM.

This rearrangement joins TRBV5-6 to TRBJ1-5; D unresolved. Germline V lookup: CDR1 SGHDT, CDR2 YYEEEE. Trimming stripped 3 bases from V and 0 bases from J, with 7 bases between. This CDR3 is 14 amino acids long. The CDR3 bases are TGTGCCAGCAGCTCTCGATATAGCAATCAGCCCCAGCATTTT. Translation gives CASSSRYSNQPQHF.

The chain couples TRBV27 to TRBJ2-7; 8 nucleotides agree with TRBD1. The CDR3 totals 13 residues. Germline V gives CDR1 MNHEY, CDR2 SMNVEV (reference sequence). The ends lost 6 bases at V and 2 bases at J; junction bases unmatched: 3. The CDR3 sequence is CASRRQGPYEQYF. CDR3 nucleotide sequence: TGTGCCAGCAGGCGACAGGGGCCCTACGAGCAGTACTTC.